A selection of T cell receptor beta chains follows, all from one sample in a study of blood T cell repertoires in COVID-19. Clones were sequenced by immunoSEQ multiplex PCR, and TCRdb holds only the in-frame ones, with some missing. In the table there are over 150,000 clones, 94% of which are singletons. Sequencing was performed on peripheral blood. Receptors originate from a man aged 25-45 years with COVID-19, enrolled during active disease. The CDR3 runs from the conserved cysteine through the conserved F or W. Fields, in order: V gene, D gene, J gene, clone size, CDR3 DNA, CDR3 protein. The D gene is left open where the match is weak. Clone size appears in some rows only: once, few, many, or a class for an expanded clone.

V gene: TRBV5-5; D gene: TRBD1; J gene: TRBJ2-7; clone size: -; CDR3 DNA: TGTGCCAGCAGCTTGTGGGCCTCAGGGGGCGCCGAGCAGTACTTC; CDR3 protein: CASSLWASGGAEQYF
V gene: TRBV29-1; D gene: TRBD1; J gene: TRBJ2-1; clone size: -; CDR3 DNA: TGCAGCGTCCCCGACAGGGGAGGTATTGCTGAGCAGTTCTTC; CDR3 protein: CSVPDRGGIAEQFF
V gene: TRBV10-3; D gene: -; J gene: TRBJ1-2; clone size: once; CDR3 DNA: TGTGCCATCAGTGAGTCGACTCTCTATGGCTACACCTTC; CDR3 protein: CAISESTLYGYTF
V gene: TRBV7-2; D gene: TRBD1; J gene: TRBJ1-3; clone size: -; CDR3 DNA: TGTGCCAGCAGCTTGGACAGGGCTGGAAACACCATATATTTT; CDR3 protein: CASSLDRAGNTIYF
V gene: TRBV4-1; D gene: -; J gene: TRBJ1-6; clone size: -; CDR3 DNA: TGCGCCAGCAGCCAAGAAGCGAATTCACCCCTCCACTTT; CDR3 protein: CASSQEANSPLHF
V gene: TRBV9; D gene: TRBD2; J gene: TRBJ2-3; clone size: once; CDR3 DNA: TGTGCCAGCAGCGTAGTTAGCGGGGGCCGGGATACGCAGTATTTT; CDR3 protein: CASSVVSGGRDTQYF
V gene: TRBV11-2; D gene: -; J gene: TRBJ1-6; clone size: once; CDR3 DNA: TGTGCCAGCACCCCTCCGGGGTTTAATTCACCCCTCCACTTT; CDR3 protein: CASTPPGFNSPLHF
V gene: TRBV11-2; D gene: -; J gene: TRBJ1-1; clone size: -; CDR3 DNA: TGTGCCAGCAGCTCCCCCGAACGAACAGGGAGAGGAACTGAAGCTTTCTTT; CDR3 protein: CASSSPERTGRGTEAFF
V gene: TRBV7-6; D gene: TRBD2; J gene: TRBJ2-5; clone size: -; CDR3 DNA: TGTGCCAGCAGCTTGTCGGGGGGGCCGGGGGAGACCCAGTACTTC; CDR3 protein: CASSLSGGPGETQYF
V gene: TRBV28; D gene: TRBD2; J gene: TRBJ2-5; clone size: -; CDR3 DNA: TGTGCCAGCATAGGGCGGGGGGGCCAGGAGACCCAGTACTTC; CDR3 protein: CASIGRGGQETQYF
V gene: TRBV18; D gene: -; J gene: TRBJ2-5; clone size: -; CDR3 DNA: TGTGCCAGCTCCTCCCAAGAGACCCAGTACTTC; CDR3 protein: CASSSQETQYF
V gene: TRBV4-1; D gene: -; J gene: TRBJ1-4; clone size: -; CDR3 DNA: TGCGCCAGCAGCCAAGGGGACACCGATGAAAAACTGTTTTTT; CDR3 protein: CASSQGDTDEKLFF
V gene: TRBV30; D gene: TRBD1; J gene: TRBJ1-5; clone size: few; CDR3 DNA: TGTGCCTGGAGTGGAGGGGGCGGTAGCAATCAGCCCCAGCATTTT; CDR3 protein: CAWSGGGGSNQPQHF
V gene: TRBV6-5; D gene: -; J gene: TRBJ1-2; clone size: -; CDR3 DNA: TGTGCCAGCAGAACATTCCAAGCTAACTATGGCTACACCTTC; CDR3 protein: CASRTFQANYGYTF
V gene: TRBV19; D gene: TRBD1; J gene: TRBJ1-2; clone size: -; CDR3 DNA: TGTGCCAGTAGTTTCTTAGGGACAGGGTATTTTGGCTACACCTTC; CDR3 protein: CASSFLGTGYFGYTF
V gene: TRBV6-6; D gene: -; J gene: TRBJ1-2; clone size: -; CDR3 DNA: TGTGCCAGCGCATTGGCTGGTGGCTACACCTTC; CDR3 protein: CASALAGGYTF
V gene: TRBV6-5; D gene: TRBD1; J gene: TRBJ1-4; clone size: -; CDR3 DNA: TGTGCCAGCAGCAATCCGGCCGGGACAGTCGGAAAACTGTTTTTT; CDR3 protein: CASSNPAGTVGKLFF
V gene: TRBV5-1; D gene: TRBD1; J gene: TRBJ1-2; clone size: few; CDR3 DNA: TGCGCCAGCAGCCCGCGGACAGGGGTCGGCTATGGCTACACCTTC; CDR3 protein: CASSPRTGVGYGYTF
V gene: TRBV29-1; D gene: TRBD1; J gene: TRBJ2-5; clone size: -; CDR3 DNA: TGCAGCGTTGATGGGGGTAACCGGGACAGGAAGGAGACCCAGTACTTC; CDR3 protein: CSVDGGNRDRKETQYF
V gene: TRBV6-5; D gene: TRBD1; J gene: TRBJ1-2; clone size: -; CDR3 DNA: TGTGCCAGCAGAAACGATCAGGGGGCGGGGTATGGCTACACCTTC; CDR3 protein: CASRNDQGAGYGYTF
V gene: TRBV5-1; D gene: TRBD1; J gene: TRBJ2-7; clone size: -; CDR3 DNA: TGCGCCAGCAGCTCCGGGACAGGGGTGAACGAGCAGTACTTC; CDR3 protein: CASSSGTGVNEQYF
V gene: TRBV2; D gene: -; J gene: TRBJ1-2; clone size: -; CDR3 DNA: TGTGCCAGCAGTGGGGGGGTCTATGGCTACACCTTC; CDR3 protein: CASSGGVYGYTF
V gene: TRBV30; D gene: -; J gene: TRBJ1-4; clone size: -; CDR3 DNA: TGTGCCTGGAGTAGTCCGGGTCGCAATGAAAAACTGTTTTTT; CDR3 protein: CAWSSPGRNEKLFF
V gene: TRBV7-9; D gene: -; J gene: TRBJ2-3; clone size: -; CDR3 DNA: TGTGCCAGCAGCGCCCGGGACACTAGCACAGATACGCAGTATTTT; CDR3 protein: CASSARDTSTDTQYF
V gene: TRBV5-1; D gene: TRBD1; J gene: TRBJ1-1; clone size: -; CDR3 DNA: TGCGCCAGCAGCTTGGGGACAGGGGGTTTGAACACTGAAGCTTTCTTT; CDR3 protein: CASSLGTGGLNTEAFF
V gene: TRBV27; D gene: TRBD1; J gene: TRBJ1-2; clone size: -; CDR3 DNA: TGTGCCAGCAGTTTCATACCAACAGGGGGATCTGGCTACACCTTC; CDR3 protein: CASSFIPTGGSGYTF
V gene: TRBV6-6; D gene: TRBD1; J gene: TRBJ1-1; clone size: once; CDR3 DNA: TGTGCCAGCAGTTCCAACAGGGGAATGAACACTGAAGCTTTCTTT; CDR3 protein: CASSSNRGMNTEAFF
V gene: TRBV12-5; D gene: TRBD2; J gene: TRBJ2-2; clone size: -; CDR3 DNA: TGTGCTAGTGGTTGGAACCGGGAGGAGCGGGCCGGGGAGCTGTTTTTT; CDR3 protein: CASGWNREERAGELFF
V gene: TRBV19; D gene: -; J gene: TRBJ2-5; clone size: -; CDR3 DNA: TGTGCCAGTAGTATTCGCCTGGGAGTCCAAGAGACCCAGTACTTC; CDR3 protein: CASSIRLGVQETQYF
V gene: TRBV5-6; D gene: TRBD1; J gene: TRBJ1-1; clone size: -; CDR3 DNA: TGTGCCAGCAGCTGGCAGGGGGCGGACACTGAAGCTTTCTTT; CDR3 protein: CASSWQGADTEAFF
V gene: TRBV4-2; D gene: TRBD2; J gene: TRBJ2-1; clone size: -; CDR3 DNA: TGTGCCAGCAGCTTATCATCCGGGGGGGCCGGTCTAAATGAGCAGTTCTTC; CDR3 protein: CASSLSSGGAGLNEQFF
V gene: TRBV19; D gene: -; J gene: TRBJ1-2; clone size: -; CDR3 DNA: TGTGCCAGTAGTACTCAGGGGCTGGCCCCCTATGGCTACACCTTC; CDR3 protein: CASSTQGLAPYGYTF
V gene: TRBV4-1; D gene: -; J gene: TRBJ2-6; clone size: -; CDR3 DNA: TGCGCCAGCAGCCAAGTGGTGTACAGGAGCTCTGGGGCCAACGTCCTGACTTTC; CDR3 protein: CASSQVVYRSSGANVLTF
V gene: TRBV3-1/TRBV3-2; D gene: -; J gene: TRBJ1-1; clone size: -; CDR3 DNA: TGTGCCAGCAGCCACGGGTTGGACGGAGGGAACACTGAAGCTTTCTTT; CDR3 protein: CASSHGLDGGNTEAFF
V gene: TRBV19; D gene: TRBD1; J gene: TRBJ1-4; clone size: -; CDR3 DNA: TGTGCCAGTAGTCTGGACAGGGGAAACAATGAAAAACTGTTTTTT; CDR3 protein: CASSLDRGNNEKLFF
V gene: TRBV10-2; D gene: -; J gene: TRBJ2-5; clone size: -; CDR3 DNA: TGCGCCAGCAGTGAGCCGGTGGAGACCCAGTACTTC; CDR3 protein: CASSEPVETQYF
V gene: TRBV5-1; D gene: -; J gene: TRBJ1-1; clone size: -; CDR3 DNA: TGCGCCAGCAGCGCCCAGTTTTTCGGGGTGAACACTGAAGCTTTCTTT; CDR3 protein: CASSAQFFGVNTEAFF
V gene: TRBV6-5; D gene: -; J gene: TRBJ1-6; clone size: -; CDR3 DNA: TGTGCCAGCAGTTACGGGGGCACCGATTCACCCCTCCACTTT; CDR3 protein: CASSYGGTDSPLHF
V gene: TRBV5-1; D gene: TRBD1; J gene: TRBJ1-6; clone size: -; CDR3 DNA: TGCGCCAGCAGCTTGGGGCAGGGGGCGCATTCACCCCTCCACTTT; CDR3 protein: CASSLGQGAHSPLHF
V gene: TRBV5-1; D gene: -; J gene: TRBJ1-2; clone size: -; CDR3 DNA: TGCGCCAGCAGCTTGGGATCTCGAGAGTTTGGTGGCTACACCTTC; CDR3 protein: CASSLGSREFGGYTF
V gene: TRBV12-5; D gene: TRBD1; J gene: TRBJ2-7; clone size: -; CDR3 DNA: TGTGCTAGTGGCGAAGGACAGGTCCACTCCTACGAGCAGTACTTC; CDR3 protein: CASGEGQVHSYEQYF
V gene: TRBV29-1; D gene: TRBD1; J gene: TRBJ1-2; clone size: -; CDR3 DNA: TGCAGCGTTGAAAAAGGACAGGGTGCCGGCTACACCTTC; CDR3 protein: CSVEKGQGAGYTF
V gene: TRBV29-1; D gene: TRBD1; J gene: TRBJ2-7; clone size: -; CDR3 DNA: TGCAGCGTGGGACAGACCTCCTACGAGCAGTACTTC; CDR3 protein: CSVGQTSYEQYF
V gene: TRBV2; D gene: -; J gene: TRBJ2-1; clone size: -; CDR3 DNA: TGTGCCAGCAGTGAACAGGGGTTTGAGCAGTTCTTC; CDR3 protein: CASSEQGFEQFF
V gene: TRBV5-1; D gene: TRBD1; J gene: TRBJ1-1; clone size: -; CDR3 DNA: TGCGCCAGCAGCTTGACAGGGGAGCGGGAAGCTTTCTTT; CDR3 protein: CASSLTGEREAFF
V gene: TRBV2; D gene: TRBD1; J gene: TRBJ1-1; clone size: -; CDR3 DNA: TGTGCCAGGACAAGACAGGGTGCCTTGAACACTGAAGCTTTCTTT; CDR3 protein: CARTRQGALNTEAFF
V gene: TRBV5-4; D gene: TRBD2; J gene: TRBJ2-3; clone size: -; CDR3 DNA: TGTGCCAGCAGCAGAGAGATAGCGGGGGGCCTCACAGATACGCAGTATTTT; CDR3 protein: CASSREIAGGLTDTQYF
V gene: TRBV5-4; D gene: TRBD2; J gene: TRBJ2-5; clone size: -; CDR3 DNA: TGTGCCAGCAGCTCAGACATGACTAGCGGGGTTGAGACCCAGTACTTC; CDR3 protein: CASSSDMTSGVETQYF
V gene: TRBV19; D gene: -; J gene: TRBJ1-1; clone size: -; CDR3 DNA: TGTGCCAGTAGTAGCGCCGGGTGGGGCGACACTGAAGCTTTCTTT; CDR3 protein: CASSSAGWGDTEAFF
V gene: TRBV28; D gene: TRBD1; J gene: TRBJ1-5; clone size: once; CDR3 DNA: TGTGCCAGCAGGGCACAGGGGTTGGGCAATCAGCCCCAGCATTTT; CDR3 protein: CASRAQGLGNQPQHF
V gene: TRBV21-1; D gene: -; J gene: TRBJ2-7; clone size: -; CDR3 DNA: TGTGCCAGCAGCGGACCGCGGACAGACCTGTACGAGCAGTACTTC; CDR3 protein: CASSGPRTDLYEQYF
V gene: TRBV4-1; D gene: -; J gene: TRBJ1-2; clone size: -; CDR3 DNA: TGCGCCAGCAGCCAAGATGTGATTGGGAGCTATGGCTACACCTTC; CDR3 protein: CASSQDVIGSYGYTF
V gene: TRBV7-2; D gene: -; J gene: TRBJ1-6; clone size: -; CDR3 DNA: TGTGCCAGCTTGTGGGGGGGTGGTGTGAGGGCCCTCCACTTT; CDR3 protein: CASLWGGGVRALHF
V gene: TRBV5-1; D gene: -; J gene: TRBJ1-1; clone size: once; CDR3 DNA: TGCGCCAGCACTCCCTCAGGGAGGCCTGAAGCTTTCTTT; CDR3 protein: CASTPSGRPEAFF
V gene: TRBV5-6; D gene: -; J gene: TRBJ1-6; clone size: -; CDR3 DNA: TGTGCCAGCAGCACCGCGACAGGTCGAGGGAGGGGTAATTCACCCCTCCACTTT; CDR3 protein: CASSTATGRGRGNSPLHF